The 23 T cell receptor beta chains given below trace back to one sample, sequenced in a study of PD-L1 blockade in urothelial cancer. Only in-frame clones appear in the TCRdb table, and some are missing; sequencing was by immunoSEQ multiplex PCR. The profile covers roughly 640 clones, with over 35% appearing a single time and about 16% taken by the ten largest. The sample consisted of tumor tissue, taken before atezolizumab (anti-PD-L1) treatment. The receptors stem from a woman over 75 with urothelial cancer.

This sequence joins TRBV25-1 and TRBJ2-7; TRBD1 aligns across 8 bases. This CDR3 has 14 residues. With 3 bases clipped from V and 5 bases from J, the junction kept 6 bases outside the gene matches. Germline V gene data show CDR1 as MGHDK and CDR2 as SYGVNS. The CDR3 spells CASSDQDRAHEQYF. CDR3 DNA: TGTGCCAGCAGTGATCAGGACAGGGCTCACGAGCAGTACTTC.

This clone showed up just a few times. This rearrangement joins TRBV11-3 to TRBJ2-1; weak D call: TRBD1 (6 bases). Trimming left V 5 bases short and J 5 bases short, with 19 bases between. Per germline, CDR1 SGHNT and CDR2 YENEEA. The CDR3 totals 16 residues. Written as DNA, the CDR3 is TGTGCCAGCAGCCCGCGCTCGGGACACACAAACAATGAGCAGTTCTTC. As protein: CASSPRSGHTNNEQFF.

The chain links TRBV25-1 to TRBJ1-5; D is perhaps TRBD1 (5 bases). The CDR3 extends over 16 amino acids. Germline V gene data show CDR1 as MGHDK and CDR2 as SYGVNS. Trimming took off 6 bases at V and 1 base at J, with 16 bases between the two ends. The CDR3 reads CASSETDYTSNQPQHF. DNA for the CDR3: TGTGCCAGCAGCGAGACAGATTATACGAGCAATCAGCCCCAGCATTTT.

V is TRBV18 and J is TRBJ1-5; 9 positions match TRBD1. Losses at the gene ends were 5 bases for V and 3 bases for J; bases not matched to a gene: 5. CDR3 length: 15 amino acids. Per the germline V gene, CDR1 is KGHSH and CDR2 is LQKENI. The CDR3 reads CASSSGQGNNQPQHF. CDR3 DNA: TGTGCCAGCTCATCCGGACAGGGGAACAATCAGCCCCAGCATTTT.

J is TRBJ1-1 and V is TRBV12-5; D is unresolved. Germline values: CDR1 LGHNT, CDR2 FRNRAP. This CDR3 comprises 13 residues. This CDR3 reads CASIPGLNTEAFF. In DNA, the CDR3 is TGTGCCAGCATCCCGGGCCTGAACACTGAAGCTTTCTTT.

The chain is built from TRBV19 and TRBJ2-1; no definite D call. CDR1 LNHDA and CDR2 SQIVND come from the germline V gene (reference sequence). The CDR3 loop spans 11 amino acids. The V gene lost 3 bases and the J gene lost 9 bases, with 6 bases spanning the gap. The CDR3 DNA is TGTGCCAGTAGTATTTGGGGTGAGCAGTTCTTC. It yields the protein CASSIWGEQFF.

This chain links TRBV18 with TRBJ1-1; D uncertain. CDR1 and CDR2 from the germline V gene are KGHSH and LQKENI. V was shortened by 4 bases and J by 1 base, with 7 bases between the two germline ends. The CDR3 loop spans 13 amino acids. CDR3 bases: TGTGCCAGCTCACATGGCCAGAACACTGAAGCTTTCTTT. It yields the protein CASSHGQNTEAFF.

Only a few counts were recorded for this clone. The chain is built from TRBV11-3 and TRBJ1-3; TRBD1 agrees at 7 bases. The junction had 1 base not matched to a gene; V was cut back by 3 bases and J by 2 bases. The CDR3 totals 14 residues. Germline CDR1 and CDR2: SGHNT and YENEEA. The CDR3 region has the DNA TGTGCCAGCAGCTTCGGACAGGCTGGAAACACCATATATTTT. Residues: CASSFGQAGNTIYF.

The chain employs TRBV5-1 and TRBJ2-1; 8 nucleotides align to TRBD1. This CDR3 has 14 residues. Germline trimming cut 4 bases from V and 6 bases from J; bases unmatched to any gene: 6. CDR1 is SGHRS, CDR2 YFSETQ, per germline. The CDR3 reads CASSTGQGFNEQFF. The CDR3, as DNA: TGCGCCAGCAGCACCGGACAGGGTTTCAATGAGCAGTTCTTC. The full variable domain, rest sourced from reference TRBV5-1 and TRBJ2-1, is KAGVTQTPRYLIKTRGQQVTLSCSPISGHRSVSWYQQTPGQGLQFLFEYFSETQRNKGNFPGRFSGRQFSNSRSEMNVSTLELGDSALYLCASSTGQGFNEQFFGPGTRLTVL.

This clone appeared a few times. This chain connects TRBV11-3 to TRBJ2-3; 7 bases align to TRBD2. The CDR3 is 15 amino acids. With 3 bases clipped from V and 0 bases from J, the junction kept 3 bases outside the gene matches. Germline assignment: CDR1 SGHNT and CDR2 YENEEA. The CDR3 bases are TGTGCCAGCAGCTTTTCTAGCGGTAGCACAGATACGCAGTATTTT. This codes for CASSFSSGSTDTQYF.

This clone was observed a few times. V is TRBV9 and J is TRBJ2-3, with a possible D match to TRBD1 (6 bases). Germline CDR1 SGDLS, CDR2 YYNGEE. V dropped 0 bases and J dropped 4 bases, with 9 bases sitting between them. The CDR3 contains 14 residues. CDR3 nucleotide sequence: TGTGCCAGCAGCGTAGAATACAGGGCAGATACGCAGTATTTT. It is translated as CASSVEYRADTQYF.

This chain links TRBV14 with TRBJ2-7; D is possibly TRBD2 (6 bases). V was cut by 4 bases and J by 2 bases, with 12 bases left in between. Germline CDR1 reads SGHDN; CDR2 reads FVKESK. This CDR3 spans 14 amino acids. Here the CDR3 DNA reads TGTGCCAGCAGCCGGGGGGTCTACCCCTACGAGCAGTACTTC. Translation: CASSRGVYPYEQYF.

This sequence joins TRBV19 and TRBJ1-1; unclear D gene. V dropped 5 bases and J dropped 2 bases, with 6 bases sitting between them. Germline V CDR1 and CDR2: LNHDA, SQIVND (reference sequence). The CDR3 has 12 residues. Written as DNA, the CDR3 is TGTGCCAGTAGTCCCCTTAACACTGAAGCTTTCTTT. It translates to CASSPLNTEAFF.

The chain combines TRBV30 with TRBJ2-1; either TRBD1 or TRBD2 may supply D (5 bases each). This CDR3 contains 12 residues. From germline, CDR1 is GTSNPN and CDR2 SVGIG (reference sequence). Trimming removed 5 bases from V and 7 bases from J, with 12 bases in between. The CDR3, as DNA: TGTGCCTGGGCCACGGGACGAAATGAGCAGTTCTTC. It codes for CAWATGRNEQFF.

The chain uses TRBV25-1 and TRBJ1-3; tentative D call: TRBD1 (6 bases). There are 18 residues in the CDR3. V shed 3 bases and J shed 4 bases, with 22 bases lying between them. Germline V gene sequence: CDR1 MGHDK, CDR2 SYGVNS. DNA of the CDR3: TGTGCCAGCAGTGAGGTCTCAAAGAGGGGGTCGGAGGGAAACACCATATATTTT. Amino acids: CASSEVSKRGSEGNTIYF.

The rearrangement links TRBV15 to TRBJ2-1, with 10 bases matching TRBD1. From germline, CDR1 is LNHNV and CDR2 YYDKDF (reference sequence). The junction had 16 bases not matched to a gene; V was cut back by 4 bases and J by 4 bases. The CDR3 runs 19 residues. In DNA, the CDR3 is TGTGCCACCAGCACCGACAGCCGGGACAGGGGTTCGTGGTACAATGAGCAGTTCTTC. It encodes CATSTDSRDRGSWYNEQFF.

Concerning this clone: A read error may produce the germline difference seen at one junction end. The DNA contains a base that is ambiguous or unread; its residue becomes X. The rearrangement uses TRBV5-1 and TRBJ2-1; 12 bases map to TRBD2. Germline V gives CDR1 SGHRS, CDR2 YFSETQ. This CDR3 has 16 residues. The CDR3 sequence is CXSSSLAGGPANEQFF. The DNA of the CDR3 is TGCRCCAGCAGTTCCCTAGCGGGAGGGCCGGCCAATGAGCAGTTCTTC.

The chain is built from TRBV15 and TRBJ2-5; TRBD2 agrees at 7 bases. CDR3 length: 15 amino acids. Germline CDR1 and CDR2: LNHNV and YYDKDF (reference sequence). The junction had 11 bases not matched to a gene; V was cut back by 5 bases and J by 5 bases. The CDR3 sequence is CATSPGRALGETQYF. CDR3 bases: TGTGCCACCAGCCCGGGGAGGGCCCTTGGGGAGACCCAGTACTTC.

This clone has a handful of counts. This chain links TRBV11-3 with TRBJ2-1; a possible D gene is TRBD2 (5 bases). V lost 3 bases and J lost 5, with 11 bases in between. The CDR3 totals 14 residues. CDR1 SGHNT and CDR2 YENEEA come from the germline V gene. DNA for the CDR3: TGTGCCAGCAGCTTCAAGCGGTTGGACAATGAGCAGTTCTTC. Amino acid sequence: CASSFKRLDNEQFF.

This sequence joins TRBV19 and TRBJ1-2, with D perhaps matching TRBD1 (6 bases). The ends were cut back, 3 bases at V and 3 bases at J, with 14 bases in the middle. This CDR3 is built from 15 residues. Germline CDR1 and CDR2: LNHDA and SQIVND (reference sequence). The CDR3 spells CASSMRQGKDYGYTF. CDR3 nucleotides: TGTGCCAGTAGTATGCGCCAGGGGAAAGACTATGGCTACACCTTC.

CDR3: CASCRLAGNYEQYF. DNA for the CDR3: TGCGCCAGCTGTAGACTAGCGGGGAACTACGAGCAGTACTTC. The chain is built from TRBV10-2 and TRBJ2-7, with 11 bases fitting TRBD2. This CDR3 region has 14 residues. Germline-derived CDR1 and CDR2 are WSHSY and SAAADI. J gave up 3 bases and V 8 bases, and 6 bases lay outside the gene matches.

This clone was detected once. V usage is TRBV18 and J usage is TRBJ2-1; D assignment may be TRBD1 or TRBD2 (6 bases each). Per germline, CDR1 KGHSH and CDR2 LQKENI. Trimming removed 6 bases at V and 6 bases at J, with 18 bases between. The CDR3 is 15 residues long. DNA of the CDR3: TGTGCCAGCTCCCCCGGGGGACAATGGGGCAATGAGCAGTTCTTC. It yields the protein CASSPGGQWGNEQFF.

This clone was seen a handful of times. The chain carries TRBV6-8 and TRBJ2-1; 14 bases align to TRBD2. V gave up 2 bases and J gave up 0 bases; unmatched junction bases: 6. The CDR3 is 19 residues long. CDR1 is MNHGY and CDR2 is SAAAGT in the germline V gene. The CDR3 here is CASSYRTSGRRLSYNEQFF. CDR3 DNA sequence: TGTGCCAGCAGTTACCGGACTAGCGGGAGGCGTCTCTCCTACAATGAGCAGTTCTTC.